This TCR beta chain is drawn from a study of blood T cells in healthy people across ages. V was clipped by 4 bases and J by 2 bases, with 13 bases between them. In germline, CDR1 is SGHRS, CDR2 YFSETQ. This CDR3 region has 16 residues. Through a sample-barcoded 5' primer and a J-beta primer mix, a second PCR was run for roughly 6 to 11 cycles. TCRdb re-called the 5' RACE reads through MiXCR, storing one row per CDR3 protein. The sample contains some 760,000 distinct CDR3 sequences, around a quarter of which appear only once. This sample also belongs to another study, concerning T cells of mothers and their children.

Sequenced material: blood. The sequence derives from a boy younger than 18 in good health. The V gene is TRBV5-1, the J gene TRBJ2-6; the D gene is possibly TRBD1 (7 bases). CDR3 in amino acids: CASSVQGTAGANVLTF. CDR3 bases: TGCGCCAGCAGCGTACAGGGGACTGCTGGGGCCAACGTCCTGACTTTC. Supplemented by reference TRBV5-1 and TRBJ2-6, the full variable domain reads KAGVTQTPRYLIKTRGQQVTLSCSPISGHRSVSWYQQTPGQGLQFLFEYFSETQRNKGNFPGRFSGRQFSNSRSEMNVSTLELGDSALYLCASSVQGTAGANVLTFGAGSRLTVL.